This entry features one TCR beta chain sequence. This sample was included in a study of T cells in localized non-small cell lung cancer. The protocol was immunoSEQ multiplex PCR, while the TCRdb copy is restricted to in-frame clones and leaves out a portion. The sample lists roughly 16,000 clones, 89% occurring once. The CDR3 totals 15 residues. Between the trimmed V and J ends, which lost 4 bases and 0 bases, there was a span of 11 bases. CDR1 and CDR2 (germline): SGHTA, FQGNSA. The sequencing used peripheral blood, collected before any cancer treatment. This clonotype was obtained from a female donor of 60 years or more with stage III squamous cell lung carcinoma. The V call is TRBV7-2, the J call TRBJ2-3, with a possible D match to TRBD2 (6 bases). DNA for the CDR3: TGTGCCAGCAGCTGGCTTAGCGGAAGCACAGATACGCAGTATTTT. Amino acids: CASSWLSGSTDTQYF.